Following are 7 T cell receptor beta chains from one sample sequenced in a study of blood T cell repertoires in COVID-19. Libraries were prepared by immunoSEQ multiplex PCR; TCRdb keeps only in-frame clonotypes and omits some of them. The table shows a few hundred thousand clones, with around 88% occurring only once. The sample was peripheral blood. These receptors all come from a woman aged 45-60 years with acute or convalescent COVID-19.

The V and J genes are TRBV14 and TRBJ1-2; D gene uncertain. The CDR3 runs to 16 residues. With 1 base removed from V and 7 bases from J, the gap between germline ends came to 19 bases. Per the germline V gene, CDR1 is SGHDN and CDR2 is FVKESK. The CDR3 here is CASSQGAGTTLRGYTF. The CDR3 DNA follows: TGTGCCAGCAGCCAAGGGGCCGGCACCACCCTACGTGGCTACACCTTC. Complete variable domain (other parts from reference TRBV14 and TRBJ1-2): EAGVTQFPSHSVIEKGQTVTLRCDPISGHDNLYWYRRVMGKEIKFLLHFVKESKQDESGMPNNRFLAERTGGTYSTLKVQPAELEDSGVYFCASSQGAGTTLRGYTFGSGTRLTVV.

This chain joins TRBV27 and TRBJ1-3, with D hard to call. V was trimmed by 3 bases and J by 4 bases, leaving 7 bases between them. The CDR3 sequence is 13 residues long. Per the germline V gene, CDR1 is MNHEY and CDR2 is SMNVEV (reference sequence). The CDR3 DNA follows: TGTGCCAGCAGTTTCGGGAGGGGAAACACCATATATTTT. This encodes CASSFGRGNTIYF.

V gene TRBV18 combines with J gene TRBJ1-4; 9 bases match TRBD1. V dropped 5 bases and J dropped 7; count of bases not matched to a gene: 8. This CDR3 spans 15 amino acids. Per the germline V gene, CDR1 is KGHSH and CDR2 is LQKENI. In DNA, the CDR3 is TGTGCCAGCTCAGCGGGACAGGGAATGGGTGAAAAACTGTTTTTT. Its translation: CASSAGQGMGEKLFF.

V is TRBV4-3 and J is TRBJ2-3, with D possibly being TRBD1 (6 bases). CDR3 size: 16 residues. Trimming shortened V by 1 base and J by 4 bases, and 15 bases separated the two germline ends. Looked up from germline, CDR1 is LGHNA and CDR2 is YSLEER. The CDR3 nucleotides are TGCGCCAGCAGCCAAGGGGCCCAGGGGACCGCAGATACGCAGTATTTT. Protein product: CASSQGAQGTADTQYF.

The chain has TRBV5-4 and TRBJ2-5, with 9 nucleotides matching TRBD2. Losses at the gene ends were 4 bases for V and 2 bases for J; bases not matched to a gene: 3. The CDR3 is 14 residues long. Germline CDR1 is SGHNT and CDR2 is YYREEE (reference sequence). The CDR3 DNA reads TGTGCCAGCAGCGTCGGACTAGCGCAAGAGACCCAGTACTTC. Protein sequence: CASSVGLAQETQYF. The full variable domain, in which reference TRBV5-4 and TRBJ2-5 provide the parts outside the CDR3, is ETGVTQSPTHLIKTRGQQVTLRCSSQSGHNTVSWYQQALGQGPQFIFQYYREEENGRGNFPPRFSGLQFPNYSSELNVNALELDDSALYLCASSVGLAQETQYFGPGTRLLVL.

The V and J genes are TRBV24-1 and TRBJ2-1; TRBD2 matches 8 bases. With V trimmed by 2 bases and J by 4 bases, 3 bases remained unmatched. CDR3 size: 15 residues. Per the germline V gene, CDR1 is KGHDR and CDR2 is SFDVKD. CDR3 amino acids: CATSDSTSAYNEQFF. The CDR3 nucleotides read TGTGCCACCAGTGATTCGACTAGCGCGTACAATGAGCAGTTCTTC.

This sequence joins TRBV29-1 and TRBJ1-1; TRBD1 aligns across 7 bases. V lost 5 bases to trimming and J lost 1 base; unmatched junction nucleotides: 10. Per the germline V gene, CDR1 is SQVTM and CDR2 is ANQGSEA. This CDR3 has 15 residues. CDR3 residues: CSVRPTGDSNTEAFF. CDR3 nucleotides: TGCAGCGTTCGGCCCACAGGGGACTCGAACACTGAAGCTTTCTTT.